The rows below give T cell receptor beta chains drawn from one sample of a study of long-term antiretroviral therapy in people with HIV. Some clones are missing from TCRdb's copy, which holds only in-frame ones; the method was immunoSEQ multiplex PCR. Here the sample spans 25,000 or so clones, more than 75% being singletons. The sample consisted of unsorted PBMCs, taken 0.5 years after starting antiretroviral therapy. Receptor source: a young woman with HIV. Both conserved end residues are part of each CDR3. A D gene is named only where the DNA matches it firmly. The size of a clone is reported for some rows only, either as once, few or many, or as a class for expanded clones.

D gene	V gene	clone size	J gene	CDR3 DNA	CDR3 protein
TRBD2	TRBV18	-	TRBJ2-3	TGTGCCAGCTCAACCTACATTACTAGCGGATCGACCACAGATACGCAGTATTTT	CASSTYITSGSTTDTQYF
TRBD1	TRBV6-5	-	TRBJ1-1	TGTGCCAGCAGTTCTCCGGACAGGGGGCTTACTGAAGCTTTCTTT	CASSSPDRGLTEAFF
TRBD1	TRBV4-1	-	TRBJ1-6	TGCGCCAGCAGCCAACAGGGGGTGGGTAATTCACCCCTCCACTTT	CASSQQGVGNSPLHF
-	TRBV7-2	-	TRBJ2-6	TGTGCCTGTGAGCAGCTCTCTGGGGCCAACGTCCTGACTTTC	CACEQLSGANVLTF
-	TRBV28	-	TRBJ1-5	TGTGCCAGCAGTTTGGGAGGGCCCCAGCATTTT	CASSLGGPQHF
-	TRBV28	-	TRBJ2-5	TGTGCCAGCAGTTTAGGGGCAGGGGGGTACGAGACCCAGTACTTC	CASSLGAGGYETQYF
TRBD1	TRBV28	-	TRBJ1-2	TGTGCCAGCAGTTCCCGGGACAGGGGGTGGGTCAGGTATGGCTACACCTTC	CASSSRDRGWVRYGYTF
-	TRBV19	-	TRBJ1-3	TGTGCCAGTAGTCCTGGGATCTCTGGAAACACCATATATTTT	CASSPGISGNTIYF
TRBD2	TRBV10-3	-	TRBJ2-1	TGTGCCATCTCGTCCTTTAGCGGGAGCGTCGGATACAATGAGCAGTTCTTC	CAISSFSGSVGYNEQFF
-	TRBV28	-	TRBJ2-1	TGTGCCAGCAGTTTAAAGCTGGCCGGCCTTTTCTACAATGAGCAGTTCTTC	CASSLKLAGLFYNEQFF
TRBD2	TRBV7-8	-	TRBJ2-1	TGTGCCAGCAGATCGGGACTAGCGGGTAGACGTGAGCAGTTCTTC	CASRSGLAGRREQFF
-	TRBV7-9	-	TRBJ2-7	TGTGCCAGCAGCTTAGGTACTACCGAGCAGTACTTC	CASSLGTTEQYF
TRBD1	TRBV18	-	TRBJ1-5	TGTGCCAGCTCACCACCGTTTGCGGGACAGGTCAATCAGCCCCAGCATTTT	CASSPPFAGQVNQPQHF
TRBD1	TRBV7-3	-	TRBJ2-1	TGTGCCAGCAGCTTAGAGGGACAGCGACGCAATGAGCAGTTCTTC	CASSLEGQRRNEQFF
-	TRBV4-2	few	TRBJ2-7	TGTGCCAGCAGCTTGCAGGGGTCCGACTACGAGCAGTACTTC	CASSLQGSDYEQYF
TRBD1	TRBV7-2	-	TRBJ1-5	TGTGCCAGCAGCTTAGGACAGGGAAACAATCAGCCCCAGCATTTT	CASSLGQGNNQPQHF
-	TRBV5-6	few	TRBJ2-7	TGTGCCAGCAGCTACGGGTACGAGCAGTACTTC	CASSYGYEQYF
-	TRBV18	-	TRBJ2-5	TGTGCCAGCTCGCGTGATGTGGGAGGAGAGACCCAGTACTTC	CASSRDVGGETQYF
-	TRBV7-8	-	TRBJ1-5	TGTGCCAGCAGCTCCCCTAAGGGACAAGGCAATCAGCCCCAGCATTTT	CASSSPKGQGNQPQHF
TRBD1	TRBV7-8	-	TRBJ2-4	TGTGCCAGCAGCGCCCTGGTGGGGGACAGGGGAAAGGAGGCCAAAAACATTCAGTACTTC	CASSALVGDRGKEAKNIQYF
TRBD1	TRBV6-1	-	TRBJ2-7	TGTGCCAGCAGTGCCGGACAGGGAAACTACGAGCAGTACTTC	CASSAGQGNYEQYF
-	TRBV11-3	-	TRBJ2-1	TGTGCCAGCAGCTTAGTGGGTACGGCGGACAATGAGCAGTTCTTC	CASSLVGTADNEQFF
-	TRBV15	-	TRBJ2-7	TGTGCCACCAGCAGAGATGGGGTGGGGTACGAGCAGTACTTC	CATSRDGVGYEQYF
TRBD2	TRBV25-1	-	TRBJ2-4	TGTGCCAGCAGTGAAATAGGGAGGGGAAACATTCAGTACTTC	CASSEIGRGNIQYF
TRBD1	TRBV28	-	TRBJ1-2	TGTGCCAGCAGTTTATCCCTGACAGGGCCTTATGGCTACACCTTC	CASSLSLTGPYGYTF
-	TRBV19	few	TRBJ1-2	TGTGCCAGTACCCCTAGGGGGGGCTATGGCTACACCTTC	CASTPRGGYGYTF
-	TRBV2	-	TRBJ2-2	TGTGCCAGCAGAGGAGCGCCTCCGAACACCGGGGAGCTGTTTTTT	CASRGAPPNTGELFF
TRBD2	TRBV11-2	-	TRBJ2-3	TGTGCCAGCAGCCAGGGTCGCACGGGAGGGGCAGATACGCAGTATTTT	CASSQGRTGGADTQYF
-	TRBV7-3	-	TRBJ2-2	TGTGCCAGCAGCCCTCCCGGGGGGAACACCGGGGAGCTGTTTTTT	CASSPPGGNTGELFF
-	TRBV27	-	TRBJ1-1	TGTGCCAGCAGTTTGGTTGGGAGGGAAGCTTTCTTT	CASSLVGREAFF
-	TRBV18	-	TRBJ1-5	TGTGCCAGCTCACGAGTCCGGTTTAGCAATCAGCCCCAGCATTTT	CASSRVRFSNQPQHF
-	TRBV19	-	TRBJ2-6	TGTGCCAGTAGGAACGGGGCCAACGTCCTGACTTTC	CASRNGANVLTF
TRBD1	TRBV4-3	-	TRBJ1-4	TGCGCCAGCAGCCAACATGACAGAGGGGGCGATGAAAAACTGTTTTTT	CASSQHDRGGDEKLFF
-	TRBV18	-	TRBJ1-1	TGTGCCAGCTCCCTCCGGACGGGTCCTGGTACTATGAACACTGAAGCTTTCTTT	CASSLRTGPGTMNTEAFF
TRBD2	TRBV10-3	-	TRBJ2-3	TGTGCCATCAGCAATGGACTAGCGGGAGACGGAGATACGCAGTATTTT	CAISNGLAGDGDTQYF
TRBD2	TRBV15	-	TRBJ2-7	TGTGCCACCAGCGATCTGGGGGGGGGATACGAGCAGTACTTC	CATSDLGGGYEQYF
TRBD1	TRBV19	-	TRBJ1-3	TGTGCCAGTACCGACCCGGGACAGGGATCTGGAAACACCATATATTTT	CASTDPGQGSGNTIYF
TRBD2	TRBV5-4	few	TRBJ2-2	TGTGCCAGCAGCTCGACTAGCGGATACACCGGGGAGCTGTTTTTT	CASSSTSGYTGELFF